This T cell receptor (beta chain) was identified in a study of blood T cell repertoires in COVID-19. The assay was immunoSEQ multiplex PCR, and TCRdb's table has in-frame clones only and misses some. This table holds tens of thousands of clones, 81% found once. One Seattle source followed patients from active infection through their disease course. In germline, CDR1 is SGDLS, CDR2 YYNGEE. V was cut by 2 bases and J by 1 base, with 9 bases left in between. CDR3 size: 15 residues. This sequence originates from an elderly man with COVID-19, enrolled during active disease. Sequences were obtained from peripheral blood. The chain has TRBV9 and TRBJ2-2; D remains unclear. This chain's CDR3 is CASSVSSENTGELFF. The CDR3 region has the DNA TGTGCCAGCAGCGTTTCCTCAGAGAACACCGGGGAGCTGTTTTTT.